This TCR beta chain was identified in a study of blood T cell repertoires in COVID-19. Study overall: T cells, B-cell-depleted T cells, or PBMCs provided the cDNA or gDNA that served as material.

Some clones are missing from TCRdb's copy, which holds only in-frame ones; the method was immunoSEQ multiplex PCR. The sample has 45,000 to 55,000 clones; around 87% are singletons. The CDR3 contains 15 residues. The germline V gene encodes CDR1 SGHNT and CDR2 YYREEE (reference sequence). The V segment lost 4 bases and the J segment 6 bases; nucleotides outside the gene matches: 12. This sequence joins TRBV5-4 and TRBJ1-1; 7 bases agree with TRBD1. The sequenced sample was peripheral blood. This clonotype was obtained from a man aged 50-60 years with active COVID-19. CDR3 residues: CASSGMDRRGAEAFF. DNA for the CDR3: TGTGCCAGCAGCGGGATGGACAGGAGAGGAGCTGAAGCTTTCTTT.